This T cell receptor (beta chain) comes out of a study of T cell responses to AZD1222 COVID-19 vaccine (dated by TCRdb to the early 2020s). Context from the whole study: AZD1222 recipients with second doses at about 4 weeks or about 12 weeks were pooled, because spike-specific TCR depth and breadth did not differ between schedules. A total of 230 to 250 trial participants underwent TCR sequencing, of whom some 200 had received two doses of AZD1222 and some 25 had received two doses of the MenACWY control vaccine. Enrollment into the trials was organized by age into subgroups of 18-55, 56-69 and 70-plus years, and those subgroups contained approximately 150, 30 and 60 TCR-sequenced participants, respectively. Overall results and qualifications from the work: Most participants were white British and females outnumbered males, and the authors suggested that clonal diversity may have been underestimated. No day 14 peak-response samples were available, so repertoires were characterized only after the peak T cell response. Spike-specific TCR breadth and depth rose significantly after two AZD1222 doses compared with day 0 and with MenACWY recipients. Only a handful of AZD1222 recipients were SARS-CoV-2 seropositive at baseline, limiting conclusions about previously exposed vaccinees. Vaccine-associated CD4 TCRs spanned the whole spike protein, with dominant responses in regions 160-218 and 743-854. Reportedly, close to half of the unique spike-specific TCRs recognized epitopes lying outside the regions that are mutated in the B.1.351 and B.1.1.7 variants. In the small 56-69-year group, the increase in depth fell short of significance, most likely because of low power.

The CDR3 regions of human TCRbeta chains were analyzed by immunosequencing. On the study's bioinformatics: Repertoire TCRs were checked for matches against a reference library of SARS-CoV-2-specific TCRs that had been generated using the MIRA antigen-specificity platform. Breadth was defined as the fraction of unique TCRs that were SARS-CoV-2-associated, and depth was defined as the fraction of total T cells that were SARS-CoV-2-associated. Using the MIRA data, each spike-specific TCR was assigned both to the spike region to which the TCR was reactive and to a CD4 or CD8 class. Log10-transformed breadth and depth values were compared by one-way ANOVA with Sidak's multiple comparisons tests. TCRdb took this table from immuneACCESS and kept in-frame rearrangements with V and J called. Such tables lack part of the clones; where checked against another copy, unresolved V genes explain under half of the gap, and the rest is unexplained. The DNA gave D and trimming, while V, J and clone size come from that table. The sample yields some 120,000 clones; 88% were counted once. The top ten constitute 4% to 4.5% of the sample.

Sample time point, as interpreted from the label and publication: baseline before first vaccination. Vaccinee samples came from UK trials COV001 and COV002, including a single-blind randomized controlled phase 2/3 trial of AZD1222 (ChAdOx1 nCoV-19) in healthy adults. For TCRbeta chain sequencing, PBMC samples were collected from trial participants at day 0 and at day 28 after the second dose. On this clone itself: There is no known antigen for this receptor. It has no much larger one-base neighbor in the sample; base qualities were not kept.

CDR1 and CDR2, looked up from the germline V gene (reference sequence), are SEHNR and FQNEAQ. The CDR3 holds 15 amino acids from the cysteine to the phenylalanine. Left in the record is the CDR3 DNA by itself, 45 bases read in frame from the first base. The V end gives up 5 bases and the J end 6 bases, leaving 7 bases in the junction not matched to a gene. The sequence was obtained from an adult in good health. The source was peripheral blood, collected on day 0 of AZD1222 vaccination. The chain is encoded by TRBV7-9 joined to TRBJ2-7, with 13 junctional bases fitting TRBD2. The nucleotide sequence reads TGTGCCAGCAGCCGAGGACTAGCGGGAGTTGTCGAGCAGTACTTC. The encoded protein is CASSRGLAGVVEQYF.